The rows below give T cell receptor beta chains drawn from one sample of a study of T-cell reconstitution after alpha-beta-depleted transplantation in children. TCRdb recomputed calls from the PCR reads with MiXCR, one row per CDR3 protein. The data contain roughly 610,000 distinct CDR3 sequences, roughly 10% of them singletons. The sequencing used PBMCs from the stem cell graft donor, collected from the stem cell graft. The receptors were sampled from a human donor who donated a stem cell graft to a child with acute myeloid leukemia. CDR3s include the opening cysteine and the closing phenylalanine or tryptophan. Each record gives: D gene, clone size, V gene, J gene, CDR3 protein, CDR3 DNA. A D gene is named only where the DNA matches it firmly. Not every row has a clone size; where given, it reads once, few, many or a size class.

>TRBD1|-|TRBV29-1|TRBJ2-7
CSGKTGTGVREQYF
TGCAGCGGGAAAACCGGGACAGGGGTACGCGAGCAGTACTTC
>TRBD2|-|TRBV4-3|TRBJ2-1
CASSQPGTSGRAGNEQFF
TGCGCCAGCAGCCAACCCGGGACTAGCGGGAGGGCCGGTAATGAGCAGTTCTTC
>-|many|TRBV30|TRBJ2-3
CAWVGSTDTQYF
TGTGCCTGGGTGGGGAGCACAGATACGCAGTATTTT
>-|many|TRBV4-3|TRBJ2-2
CASSFFTGQNTGELFF
TGCGCCAGCAGCTTTTTTACCGGACAGAACACCGGGGAGCTGTTTTTT
>-|-|TRBV12-5|TRBJ1-6
CASGANHSSDSPLHF
TGTGCTAGTGGTGCTAACCATTCTTCAGATTCACCCCTCCACTTT
>-|-|TRBV10-3|TRBJ2-3
CAISENRGGSTDTQYF
TGTGCCATCAGTGAGAACAGGGGGGGTAGCACAGATACGCAGTATTTT
>-|-|TRBV24-1|TRBJ2-7
CATSDFSRDEQYF
TGTGCCACCAGTGATTTCTCCAGGGACGAGCAGTACTTC
>-|many|TRBV20-1|TRBJ1-5
CSARAGDNQPQHF
TGCAGTGCTAGGGCAGGGGACAATCAGCCCCAGCATTTT
>-|-|TRBV7-2|TRBJ2-5
CASSLGGGTETQYF
TGTGCCAGCAGCTTAGGTGGCGGGACAGAGACCCAGTACTTC
>TRBD1|many|TRBV29-1|TRBJ1-4
CSVKQGVSEKLFF
TGCAGCGTAAAACAGGGGGTTAGTGAAAAACTGTTTTTT
>-|many|TRBV20-1|TRBJ2-4
CSAIRSGGIQYF
TGCAGTGCTATCCGTTCCGGCGGCATTCAGTACTTC
>-|many|TRBV29-1|TRBJ2-5
CSVRQGGGRGETQYF
TGCAGCGTTCGCCAGGGTGGGGGAAGAGGAGAGACCCAGTACTTC
>TRBD1|many|TRBV20-1|TRBJ2-7
CSALGQDNYEQYF
TGCAGTGCCCTAGGACAGGATAATTACGAGCAGTACTTC
>TRBD2|few|TRBV30|TRBJ2-4
CAWSVGREWDF
TGTGCCTGGAGTGTAGGGCGGGAGTGGGACTTC
>-|many|TRBV7-6|TRBJ1-1
CASSGTPNTEAFF
TGTGCCAGCAGCGGCACACCGAACACTGAAGCTTTCTTT
>-|many|TRBV12-3/TRBV12-4|TRBJ2-5
CASSPGQIRETQYF
TGTGCCAGCAGCCCCGGACAGATTAGGGAGACCCAGTACTTC
>-|-|TRBV5-1|TRBJ1-1
CASSTGYSNTEAFF
TGCGCCAGCAGCACAGGATATTCCAACACTGAAGCTTTCTTT
>-|few|TRBV6-2/TRBV6-3|TRBJ2-2
CASSYAFTGELFF
TGTGCCAGCAGTTACGCCTTCACCGGGGAGCTGTTTTTT
>-|few|TRBV7-2|TRBJ2-5
CASSRDYSQETQYF
TGTGCCAGCAGTCGTGACTATTCCCAAGAGACCCAGTACTTC
>TRBD1|few|TRBV28|TRBJ1-3
CASHRDSLLGDTIYF
TGTGCCAGCCACCGGGACAGCCTGCTGGGCGACACCATATATTTT
>-|-|TRBV27|TRBJ2-7
CASSLASARPSYEQYF
TGTGCCAGCAGTTTAGCTAGCGCACGGCCTTCCTACGAGCAGTACTTC
>-|few|TRBV7-2|TRBJ1-4
CASSPEGLVGEKLFF
TGTGCCAGCAGCCCAGAAGGTCTAGTTGGGGAAAAACTGTTTTTT